This note documents a single T cell receptor (beta chain) sequence. These data are taken from a study of shared clonotypes between healthy human individuals. CDR3 length equals 14 residues. Germline lookup yields CDR1 PRHDT and CDR2 FYEKMQ (reference sequence). V was shortened by 6 bases and J by 1 base, with 13 bases between the two germline ends. Repertoires were generated with immunoSEQ multiplex PCR, while TCRdb's copy carries only in-frame clones and drops some. The sample lists roughly 700,000 clones, roughly 87% occurring once. This chain uses TRBV13 with TRBJ2-7; D is uncertain. What was sequenced was memory CD8+ T cells from PBMCs. The subset denotes: CD45RO+ cells pooled with CCR7-negative TemRA cells. This clonotype was obtained from a man between 18 and 35 years old in good health. Some clones in this sample may be carry-over from other donors' samples. The CDR3 loop is CASSYGRTSYEQYF. The CDR3 DNA sequence: TGTGCCAGCAGTTACGGCAGGACGTCCTACGAGCAGTACTTC.